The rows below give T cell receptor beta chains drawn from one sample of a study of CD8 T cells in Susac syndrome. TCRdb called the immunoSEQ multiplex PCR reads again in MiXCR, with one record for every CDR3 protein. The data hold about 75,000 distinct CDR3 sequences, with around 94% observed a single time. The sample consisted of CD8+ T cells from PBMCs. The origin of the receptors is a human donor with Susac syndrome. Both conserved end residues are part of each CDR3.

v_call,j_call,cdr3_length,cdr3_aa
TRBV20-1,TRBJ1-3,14,CSAYLTGFGNTIYF
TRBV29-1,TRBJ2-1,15,CSVEDRGATWNEQFF
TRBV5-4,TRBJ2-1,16,CASSLVMYSPDNEQFF
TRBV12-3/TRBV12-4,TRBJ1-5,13,CASSLGSRQPQHF
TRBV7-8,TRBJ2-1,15,CASSSPAGGHNEQFF
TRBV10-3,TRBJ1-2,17,CAISESLGQGRNYGYTF
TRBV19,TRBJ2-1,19,CASSIDGIDRGRGHNEQFF
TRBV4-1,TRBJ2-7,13,CASRQGAENEQYF
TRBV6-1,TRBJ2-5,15,CASSVELGSPETQYF
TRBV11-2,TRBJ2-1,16,CASSISTGFTYNEQFF
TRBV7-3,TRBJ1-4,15,CASSRHRGASEKLFF
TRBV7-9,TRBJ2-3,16,CASSFGQSTSTDTQYF
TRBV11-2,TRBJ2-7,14,CASSPGKVAYEQYF
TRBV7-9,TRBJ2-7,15,CASSLWQPNSYEQYF
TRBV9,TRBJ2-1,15,CASSVELAGLNEQFF
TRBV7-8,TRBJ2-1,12,CASSLGVRGQFF
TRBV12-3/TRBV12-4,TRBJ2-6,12,CASLSGANVLTF
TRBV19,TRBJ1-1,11,CASTRNTEAFF
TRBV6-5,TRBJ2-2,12,CASSLSAGELFF
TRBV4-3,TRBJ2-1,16,CASSQDRTSSYNEQFF
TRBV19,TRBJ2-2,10,CASIGGELFF
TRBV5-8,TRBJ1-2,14,CASAGGFRNYGYTF
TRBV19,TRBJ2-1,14,CASREGWGAKEQFF
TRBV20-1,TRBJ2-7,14,CSASHRDSLYEQYF
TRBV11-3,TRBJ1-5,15,CASSIRSGDNQPQHF
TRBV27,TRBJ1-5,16,CASSPSAGEKPQPQHF
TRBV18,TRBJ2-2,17,CASSPFPGIRATGELFF
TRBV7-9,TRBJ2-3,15,CASSSPRVNTDTQYF
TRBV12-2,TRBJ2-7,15,CASRYPHGEGHEQYF
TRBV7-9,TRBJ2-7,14,CASSPPGGPYEQYF
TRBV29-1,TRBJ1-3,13,CSVVQGIGNTIYF
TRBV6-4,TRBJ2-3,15,CASSDGGSPTDTQYF
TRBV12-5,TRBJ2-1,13,CASGLVGDGEQFF
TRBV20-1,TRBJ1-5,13,CSARGGSIQPQHF
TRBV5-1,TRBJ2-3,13,CASSRTETDTQYF
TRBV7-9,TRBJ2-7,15,CASSFPGQGGYEQYF